This entry lists 29 T cell receptor beta chains sequenced from one sample in a study of control samples from healthy donors and cancer patients. Clones were read by immunoSEQ multiplex PCR, and TCRdb kept only the in-frame ones, dropping some. The sample consists of 150,000 to 200,000 clones, approximately 94% of them appearing once. The specimen sequenced was blood. These receptors all come from a woman in her 40s in good health.

The count of this clone is one. This CDR3 is CASSPPNSEEKLFF. CDR3 nucleotide sequence: TGTGCCAGCTCACCACCGAACAGTGAAGAAAAACTGTTTTTT. This sequence joins TRBV18 and TRBJ1-4; no clear D. The germline V gene encodes CDR1 KGHSH and CDR2 LQKENI. With 0 bases removed from V and 8 bases from J, the gap between germline ends came to 10 bases. The CDR3 has 14 amino acids.

The V gene is TRBV6-6, the J gene TRBJ2-7; the D is unclear. The CDR3 is 11 amino acids. The V and J ends lost 8 bases and 4 bases respectively, with 9 bases between them. CDR1 is MNHNY, CDR2 SVGAGI, per germline (reference sequence). CDR3 bases: TGTGCCAGCTGTTCCTCGTACGAGCAGTACTTC. Amino acids: CASCSSYEQYF.

The chain uses TRBV7-2 and TRBJ2-4, with D unclear. The V end lost 4 bases, the J end lost 9 bases, and 13 bases lay between the germline ends. The CDR3 spans 13 residues. Per the germline V gene, CDR1 is SGHTA and CDR2 is FQGNSA. In DNA form, the CDR3 reads TGTGCCAGCAGCTCGGCCAGAGGAAGCATTCAGTACTTC. This encodes CASSSARGSIQYF.

This clone is classed as medium-sized. This chain connects TRBV6-5 to TRBJ1-6, with 10 bases aligning to TRBD1. CDR1 and CDR2 (germline): MNHEY, SVGAGI. The length of the CDR3 is 14 residues. V lost 6 bases to trimming and J lost 10 bases; unmatched junction nucleotides: 6. DNA of the CDR3: TGTGCCAGCAGCGGGACAGGGGACTCCTCACCCCTCCACTTT. Protein sequence: CASSGTGDSSPLHF.

V and J are TRBV5-6 and TRBJ2-7; the match to TRBD1 covers 8 bases. CDR3 length equals 14 residues. V lost 0 bases to trimming and J lost 6 bases; unmatched junction nucleotides: 5. Germline V CDR1 and CDR2: SGHDT, YYEEEE. CDR3 sequence (DNA): TGTGCCAGCAGCTTGGGACAGGGGCTCCGCGAGCAGTACTTC. Amino acid sequence: CASSLGQGLREQYF.

This sequence joins TRBV5-1 and TRBJ2-7; TRBD1 aligns across 8 bases. The CDR3 sequence is 17 residues long. CDR1 is SGHRS, CDR2 YFSETQ, per germline. V trimming: 0 bases; J trimming: 0 bases; junction bases outside the gene matches: 8. The CDR3 region has the DNA TGCGCCAGCAGCTTGGGATTGGGGCAGGGGGCCTCCTACGAGCAGTACTTC. It specifies CASSLGLGQGASYEQYF.

This chain links TRBV19 with TRBJ1-6, with TRBD1 as a possible D gene (6 bases). The CDR3 is 18 amino acids. CDR1 and CDR2 from the germline V gene are LNHDA and SQIVND (reference sequence). V lost 10 bases and J 7 bases, leaving 29 bases between the germline ends. The CDR3 loop reads CATQEGGNYYLWNSPLHF. DNA of the CDR3: TGTGCCACTCAAGAGGGGGGTAACTACTATTTATGGAATTCACCCCTCCACTTT.

The chain links TRBV19 to TRBJ2-7, with a tentative D call TRBD1 (6 bases). CDR1 and CDR2 from the germline V gene are LNHDA and SQIVND (reference sequence). This CDR3 contains 15 residues. Trimming took 6 bases from V and 2 from J, leaving 17 bases between them. CDR3 sequence: CASRTRTAATYEQYF. The CDR3 DNA reads TGTGCCAGTAGAACACGGACAGCAGCCACCTACGAGCAGTACTTC.

V usage is TRBV7-2 and J usage is TRBJ2-7; tentative D call: TRBD2 (5 bases). V was cut by 1 base and J by 3 bases, with 10 bases left in between. The CDR3 extends over 14 amino acids. Per germline, CDR1 SGHTA and CDR2 FQGNSA. The CDR3 here is CASSLGDRGYEQYF. The CDR3 region has the DNA TGTGCCAGCAGCTTAGGAGACCGGGGCTACGAGCAGTACTTC.

The rearrangement joins TRBV19 to TRBJ1-2, with unresolved D. This CDR3 comprises 14 residues. V was shortened by 6 bases and J by 4 bases, with 15 bases between the two germline ends. CDR1 is LNHDA, CDR2 SQIVND, per germline (reference sequence). The CDR3 here is CASRGSRWGYGYTF. In DNA form, the CDR3 reads TGTGCCAGTAGGGGCAGCCGATGGGGCTATGGCTACACCTTC.

Remarks on this clone: Other DNA sequences within the sample encode an identical CDR3. The chain is built from TRBV5-4 and TRBJ2-3; 9 bases fit TRBD2. Germline CDR1 and CDR2: SGHNT and YYREEE (reference sequence). This CDR3 spans 14 amino acids. With V trimmed by 2 bases and J by 3 bases, 1 base remained unmatched. The CDR3 DNA reads TGTGCCAGCAGCTTAGCGGGAGGAACAGATACGCAGTATTTT. Translation: CASSLAGGTDTQYF.

The J gene is TRBJ2-3, the V gene TRBV5-1, with TRBD1 matching 7 bases. Germline trimming cut 0 bases from V and 5 bases from J; bases unmatched to any gene: 6. This CDR3 has 15 residues. Germline-derived CDR1 and CDR2 are SGHRS and YFSETQ. CDR3 sequence reads: CASSLEQHRGDTQYF. In DNA, the CDR3 is TGCGCCAGCAGCTTGGAGCAGCACAGGGGAGATACGCAGTATTTT.

The rearrangement uses TRBV19 and TRBJ1-1; no firm D call. Trimming removed 4 bases from V and 5 bases from J, with 2 bases in between. The CDR3 totals 10 residues. Germline V lookup: CDR1 LNHDA, CDR2 SQIVND (reference sequence). The CDR3 sequence: CASSRTEAFF. In DNA form, the CDR3 reads TGTGCCAGTAGTAGAACTGAAGCTTTCTTT.

This rearrangement joins TRBV6-4 to TRBJ1-5; no definite D call. CDR3 length equals 14 residues. The V gene lost 5 bases and the J gene lost 4 bases, with 12 bases spanning the gap. Germline V gene sequence: CDR1 MRHNA, CDR2 SNTAGT. The CDR3 loop reads CASSSESGNQPQHF. For the CDR3, the DNA is TGTGCCAGCAGTTCCGAGTCGGGAAATCAGCCCCAGCATTTT.

V usage is TRBV6-5 and J usage is TRBJ1-3; maybe TRBD1 (5 bases). CDR3 size: 14 residues. Germline CDR1 MNHEY, CDR2 SVGAGI. Trimming left V 4 bases short and J 3 bases short, with 10 bases between. This chain's CDR3 is CASSSWGGGNTIYF. CDR3 DNA sequence: TGTGCCAGCAGTTCCTGGGGGGGTGGAAACACCATATATTTT.

This chain links TRBV5-1 with TRBJ2-3; D is undetermined. The CDR3 has 13 residues. Germline CDR1 SGHRS, CDR2 YFSETQ. The V and J ends lost 4 bases and 2 bases respectively, with 8 bases between them. This CDR3 reads CASSPTVTDTQYF. The CDR3 DNA reads as TGCGCCAGCAGCCCTACGGTCACAGATACGCAGTATTTT.

The gene calls are TRBV4-3 and TRBJ1-1, with D unresolved. The CDR3 contains 14 residues. Between the trimmed V and J ends, which lost 0 bases and 4 bases, there was a span of 9 bases. CDR1 is LGHNA, CDR2 YSLEER, per germline. The CDR3 reads CASSQEQWGTEAFF. The CDR3 DNA reads as TGCGCCAGCAGCCAAGAACAGTGGGGCACTGAAGCTTTCTTT.

V and J are TRBV10-1 and TRBJ2-3; 9 bases are a match to TRBD2. V was pared by 5 bases and J by 3 bases, with 3 bases of the junction left unmatched. The CDR3 sequence is 14 residues long. Germline V gene lookup returns CDR1 WNHNN and CDR2 SYGVQD (reference sequence). CDR3 bases: TGCGCCAGCAGTCCGGGACTAGCAACAGATACGCAGTATTTT. Translation gives CASSPGLATDTQYF.

The rearrangement joins TRBV19 to TRBJ1-5; D may be TRBD1 (6 bases). The CDR3 runs 17 residues. Germline V gene lookup returns CDR1 LNHDA and CDR2 SQIVND (reference sequence). The V and J ends lost 3 bases and 9 bases respectively, with 24 bases between them. The CDR3 loop reads CASSMKRITGLVLPQHF. Written as DNA, the CDR3 is TGTGCCAGTAGTATGAAGAGGATAACAGGGTTGGTTTTGCCCCAGCATTTT.

J is TRBJ1-3 and V is TRBV6-2 or TRBV6-3; TRBD1 matches at 7 bases. CDR1 and CDR2 (germline): MNHEY, SVGEGT. CDR3 length: 17 residues. The V and J ends lost 5 bases and 0 bases, in that order; junction bases with no gene match: 10. CDR3 nucleotide sequence: TGTGCCAGCAGTCACGCCAGGGGGGGGGTCTCTGGAAACACCATATATTTT. Translated, it gives CASSHARGGVSGNTIYF.

This chain joins TRBV3-1 (or the pseudogene TRBV3-2) and TRBJ2-6, with D possibly TRBD1 on 6 matching bases. V was clipped by 2 bases and J by 4 bases, with 18 bases between them. Per germline, CDR1 LGHDT and CDR2 YNNKEL (reference sequence). The CDR3 runs to 18 residues. The CDR3 is CASSQMGAGARGANVLTF. In nucleotides, the CDR3 is TGTGCCAGCAGCCAAATGGGGGCAGGGGCGCGAGGGGCCAACGTCCTGACTTTC.

The gene calls are TRBV4-3 and TRBJ1-2; D is perhaps TRBD1 (6 bases). In germline, CDR1 is LGHNA, CDR2 YSLEER. The CDR3 has 14 amino acids. V lost 2 bases and J 7 bases, leaving 14 bases between the germline ends. CDR3 loop: CASSQYGGGGGYTF. The CDR3 DNA sequence: TGCGCCAGCAGCCAATACGGCGGGGGCGGTGGCTACACCTTC.

The genes are TRBV11-2 and TRBJ2-3; D is unresolved. V was shortened by 5 bases and J by 3 bases, with 21 bases between the two germline ends. Germline CDR1 is SGHAT and CDR2 is FQNNGV. The CDR3 runs 17 residues. CDR3 in amino acids: CASSPPPLALGTDTQYF. In DNA form, the CDR3 reads TGTGCCAGCAGCCCCCCCCCTTTGGCGTTAGGAACAGATACGCAGTATTTT.

This chain uses TRBV5-8 with TRBJ1-1, with D possibly being TRBD1 (6 bases). The V end lost 4 bases, the J end lost 1 base, and 8 bases lay between the germline ends. The CDR3 runs 13 residues. Germline CDR1 and CDR2: SGHTS and YDEGEE. CDR3 sequence: CASSRTANTEAFF. The CDR3 DNA sequence: TGTGCCAGCAGCAGGACAGCGAACACTGAAGCTTTCTTT.

The chain recombines TRBV3-1 (or the pseudogene TRBV3-2) with TRBJ1-5; D remains unclear. CDR1 is LGHDT and CDR2 is YNNKEL in the germline V gene (reference sequence). CDR3 length: 14 amino acids. Trimming removed 4 bases at V and 1 base at J, with 8 bases between. The CDR3 spells CASSLGRSNQPQHF. CDR3 nucleotides: TGTGCCAGCAGCCTCGGACGCAGCAATCAGCCCCAGCATTTT.

The chain links TRBV5-4 to TRBJ2-3, with TRBD2 identical over 10 bases. Trimming took 4 bases from V and 4 from J; bases not matched to a gene: 6. Germline assignment: CDR1 SGHNT and CDR2 YYREEE (reference sequence). There are 15 residues in the CDR3. The CDR3 loop reads CASSQSGGAPDTQYF. CDR3 nucleotides: TGTGCCAGCAGCCAGAGCGGGGGGGCCCCAGATACGCAGTATTTT.

J is TRBJ2-1 and V is TRBV27; D is perhaps TRBD1 (5 bases). The V and J ends lost 3 bases and 2 bases respectively, with 5 bases between them. This CDR3 is 13 amino acids long. Germline loops: CDR1 MNHEY, CDR2 SMNVEV (reference sequence). The CDR3 sequence: CASSFRAYNEQFF. Here the CDR3 DNA reads TGTGCCAGCAGTTTCAGGGCCTACAATGAGCAGTTCTTC.

CDR3 loop: CASSQVQGGYGYTF. The DNA for the CDR3 is TGTGCCAGCAGCCAAGTACAGGGCGGCTATGGCTACACCTTC. The rearrangement joins TRBV4-2 to TRBJ1-2; TRBD1 might be the D (6 bases). This CDR3 contains 14 residues. Germline V gene sequence: CDR1 LGHNA, CDR2 YNFKEQ. V was cut by 1 base and J by 4 bases, with 10 bases left in between.

The chain links TRBV19 to TRBJ2-2, with D possibly called TRBD1 or TRBD2 (5 bases each). The CDR3 extends over 16 amino acids. Trimming removed 7 bases from V and 4 bases from J, with 19 bases in between. Germline assignment: CDR1 LNHDA and CDR2 SQIVND (reference sequence). The DNA for the CDR3 is TGTGCCAGTACCCCCGGGACCCCGGTGGGCACCGGGGAGCTGTTTTTT. This sequence encodes CASTPGTPVGTGELFF. Filled out from reference TRBV19 and TRBJ2-2, the complete variable domain reads DGGITQSPKYLFRKEGQNVTLSCEQNLNHDAMYWYRQDPGQGLRLIYYSQIVNDFQKGDIAEGYSVSREKKESFPLTVTSAQKNPTAFYLCASTPGTPVGTGELFFGEGSRLTVL.